These T cell receptor beta chains were read from a single sample in a study of Ad26.COV2.S vaccination and SARS-CoV-2 variants. Libraries were prepared by immunoSEQ multiplex PCR; TCRdb keeps only in-frame clonotypes and omits some of them. In the table there are fewer than 50,000 clones, 83% of which are singletons. The material sequenced was peripheral blood, taken after recovery from COVID-19. Receptors were obtained from a human donor who had recovered from COVID-19. Each CDR3 is given with its conserved first and last residue. A D gene is named only where the DNA matches it firmly. Not all rows give a size; the values are once, few, many and, for expanded clones, a class.

V	size	J	D	DNA	CDR3
TRBV10-3	NA	TRBJ1-1	TRBD1	TGTGCCACGGGACAGGGGTCTGAAGCTTTCTTT	CATGQGSEAFF
TRBV3-1/TRBV3-2	once	TRBJ2-3	NA	TGTGCCAGGGACTCCGGGGCGGACACAGATACGCAGTATTTT	CARDSGADTDTQYF
TRBV5-6	once	TRBJ1-1	NA	TGTGCCAGTCGGAAGGGTCAAGGAAGGCGGGGCACTGAAGCTTTCTTT	CASRKGQGRRGTEAFF
TRBV24-1	NA	TRBJ1-2	NA	TGTGCCACCAGTGATTTCGGGGGTCAGGATGGGCTCACCTTC	CATSDFGGQDGLTF
TRBV7-2	NA	TRBJ2-1	NA	TGTGCCAGCAGCCGTTACTTGGACAGCCGGGGGACACGTGAGCAGTTCTTC	CASSRYLDSRGTREQFF
TRBV6-5	NA	TRBJ2-7	NA	TGTGCCACCGTGGGCCCGGGGAATGTCGGGGAGCAGTACTTC	CATVGPGNVGEQYF
TRBV6-5	NA	TRBJ2-7	NA	TGTGCCAGCAGCAGGGAAGGTCTATCCCCCTACGAGCAGTACTTC	CASSREGLSPYEQYF
TRBV5-6	NA	TRBJ1-1	NA	TGTGCCAGCCTGCCGCCTCAGGGGCCGGCTGAAGCTTTCTTT	CASLPPQGPAEAFF
TRBV2	NA	TRBJ1-6	NA	TGTGCCAGCAGCGGGTCTTTTAATTCACCCCTCCACTTT	CASSGSFNSPLHF
TRBV5-1	NA	TRBJ2-5	TRBD2	TGCGCCAGCAGCTCGAAACTAGCGGGGGACTTCGTTAGGAAGGTGGACTTC	CASSSKLAGDFVRKVDF
TRBV9	once	TRBJ1-1	NA	TGTGCCAGCAGCGTAGCGAATGGGGGCGGCTATAACACTGAAGCTTTCTTT	CASSVANGGGYNTEAFF
TRBV6-5	NA	TRBJ1-2	NA	TGTGCCAGCAGTTACTCGAGCGAGTACTATGGCTACACCTTC	CASSYSSEYYGYTF
TRBV9	NA	TRBJ2-5	TRBD1	TGTGCCAGCAGCGTGGGACAGGCGGGGGAGACCCAGTACTTC	CASSVGQAGETQYF
TRBV21-1	NA	TRBJ2-3	NA	TGTGCCAGCAGCAAAGGTGGGGGCCGGATCACAGATACGCAGTATTTT	CASSKGGGRITDTQYF
TRBV5-1	NA	TRBJ2-1	TRBD1	TGCGCCAGCAGCGCGGGGACAGGGGGATACAATGAGCAGTTCTTC	CASSAGTGGYNEQFF
TRBV11-2	NA	TRBJ1-1	NA	TGTGCCAGCAGCGATAGCGAAACTGAAGCTTTCTTT	CASSDSETEAFF
TRBV5-1	NA	TRBJ2-2	TRBD1	TGCGCCAGCAGCTCCGGACAGGTCAGGTCCGGGGAGCTGTTTTTT	CASSSGQVRSGELFF
TRBV29-1	NA	TRBJ2-1	NA	TGCAGCGTTGGTATCGGTGAGCAGTTCTTC	CSVGIGEQFF
TRBV19	NA	TRBJ2-1	NA	TGTGCCAGTAGTATAGTCAGGGCCAATGAGCAGTTCTTC	CASSIVRANEQFF
TRBV24-1	NA	TRBJ2-2	NA	TGTGCCACCTCTGACAGTGGCTGGGCCGGGGAGCTGTTTTTT	CATSDSGWAGELFF
TRBV5-1	many	TRBJ2-7	TRBD2	TGCGCCAGCAGGTACATGACTAGCGAGGTACCCTACGAGCAGTACTTC	CASRYMTSEVPYEQYF
TRBV7-9	NA	TRBJ2-1	TRBD2	TGTGCCAGCAGCTTAGCGTGGGGCGGGGGATCCTACAATGAGCAGTTCTTC	CASSLAWGGGSYNEQFF
TRBV4-2	once	TRBJ1-1	TRBD1	TGTGCCAGCAGCCAAGCGGGACAGGCAGATGAAGCTTTCTTT	CASSQAGQADEAFF
TRBV29-1	NA	TRBJ2-1	NA	TGCAGCGTTGTTTGGCGGTCGCTGCTCCACAATGAGCAGTTCTTC	CSVVWRSLLHNEQFF
TRBV6-5	NA	TRBJ2-1	TRBD2	TGTGCCAGCAGTTCCCCGCAGCGGGAGCCCTACAATGAGCAGTTCTTC	CASSSPQREPYNEQFF
TRBV18	NA	TRBJ2-1	TRBD2	TGTGCCAGCTCACCCCCCGGGACTAGTGGGGATGAGCAGTTCTTC	CASSPPGTSGDEQFF
TRBV11-1	NA	TRBJ2-3	NA	TGTGCCAGCAGCTTAGCGCGGGGTCCAGATACGCAGTATTTT	CASSLARGPDTQYF
TRBV12-3/TRBV12-4	once	TRBJ2-3	TRBD2	TGTGCCAGCAGTTTAGCCGGGACTATAAGAACAGTCTTT	CASSLAGTIRTVF
TRBV7-6	NA	TRBJ1-4	NA	TGTGCCAGCAGCCAGGGATTGGGGCGGCAGGAAAAACTGTTTTTT	CASSQGLGRQEKLFF
TRBV19	NA	TRBJ2-6	TRBD2	TGTGCCAGTAGTATCGAGGCGGGAGGCACGGGGGCCAACGTCCTGACTTTC	CASSIEAGGTGANVLTF
TRBV24-1	NA	TRBJ2-7	NA	TGTGCCACCAGTGCATCGGCTATCTCCTACGAGCAGTACTTC	CATSASAISYEQYF
TRBV6-5	NA	TRBJ2-5	NA	TGTGCCAGCACCAAGGACTATTCGACCCAGTACTTC	CASTKDYSTQYF
TRBV7-8	few	TRBJ1-5	NA	TGTGCCAGCAGCCCCGGGAGTAGCAATCAGCCCCAGCATTTT	CASSPGSSNQPQHF
TRBV3-1/TRBV3-2	once	TRBJ2-2	TRBD2	TGTGCCAGCAGCTCCGGGGGGTTCGCCGGGGAGCTGTTTTTT	CASSSGGFAGELFF
TRBV11-2	NA	TRBJ2-1	NA	TGTGCCAGCAGCTTAGTGGCTGACAATGAGCAGTTCTTC	CASSLVADNEQFF
TRBV10-2	NA	TRBJ1-5	TRBD1	TGCGCCAGCAGTGACGACAGGGGCAATCAGCCCCAGCATTTT	CASSDDRGNQPQHF
TRBV30	NA	TRBJ2-1	NA	TGTGCCTGGAGTGTAGGGCTTTCCTACAATGAGCAGTTCTTC	CAWSVGLSYNEQFF
TRBV3-1/TRBV3-2	few	TRBJ1-1	NA	TGTGCCAGCAGCCTCAGGGAATCGAACACTGAAGCTTTCTTT	CASSLRESNTEAFF